The 13 T cell receptor beta chains listed next were all sequenced from one sample in a study of graft-versus-host responses after intestinal transplantation. Their antigen targets remain unknown. Here immunoSEQ multiplex PCR was the method, and the copy in TCRdb shows in-frame clones only, minus some. The table records around 88,000 clones, 80% to 95% of them present only once. Source: unstimulated CD8+ T cells sorted from spleen or lymph node cells, taken before transplant. Every receptor here comes from a human donor who was the organ donor for an intestinal transplant.

The V gene is TRBV12-5, the J gene TRBJ2-7; tentative D call: TRBD1 (6 bases). V lost 6 bases to trimming and J lost 3 bases, with 15 bases between them. This CDR3 is 14 amino acids long. CDR1 LGHNT and CDR2 FRNRAP come from the germline V gene. Here the CDR3 DNA reads TGTGCTAGTGGGACAGGTGTGGGGTACTACGAGCAGTACTTC. This encodes CASGTGVGYYEQYF.

The genes are TRBV19 and TRBJ1-1, with 7 bases matching TRBD1. V lost 10 bases, J lost 4 bases, and 12 bases stayed unmatched. The CDR3 extends over 14 amino acids. Germline V lookup: CDR1 LNHDA, CDR2 SQIVND (reference sequence). The CDR3 reads CATSGGNGRTEAFF. CDR3 bases: TGTGCCACCTCAGGGGGGAACGGTCGCACTGAAGCTTTCTTT.

This sequence joins TRBV12-5 and TRBJ2-3, with a tentative D call TRBD1 (6 bases). The CDR3 runs to 14 residues. Germline CDR1 reads LGHNT; CDR2 reads FRNRAP. V was cut by 7 bases and J by 2 bases, with 13 bases left in between. The DNA for the CDR3 is TGTGCTAGTGCCGCGGACAGAAACACAGATACGCAGTATTTT. The encoded protein is CASAADRNTDTQYF.

The V call is TRBV9, the J call TRBJ2-1, with a tentative D call TRBD2 (5 bases). The germline gives CDR1 SGDLS, CDR2 YYNGEE. The CDR3 length is 14 residues. Trimming shortened V by 0 bases and J by 5 bases, and 9 bases separated the two germline ends. In DNA form, the CDR3 reads TGTGCCAGCAGCGTAGTGTTGGAGGACAATGAGCAGTTCTTC. As protein: CASSVVLEDNEQFF.

Here the CDR3 reads CASSTTGAGSYEQYF. The CDR3 bases are TGTGCCAGCAGCACAACAGGGGCGGGATCCTACGAGCAGTACTTC. The V call is TRBV5-6, the J call TRBJ2-7; a possible D gene is TRBD1 (7 bases). Trimming cost V 4 bases and J 1 base, with 15 bases left between them. Germline V gene lookup returns CDR1 SGHDT and CDR2 YYEEEE. The CDR3 sequence is 15 residues long.

The chain employs TRBV2 and TRBJ2-1, with 7 bases aligning to TRBD2. The CDR3 runs 16 residues. The germline gives CDR1 SNHLY, CDR2 FYNNEI. J lost 0 bases, V lost 7 bases, and 9 bases had no gene match. The CDR3 sequence is CASNLAGLSSYNEQFF. The CDR3 DNA is TGTGCCAGCAACTTAGCGGGCTTGAGCTCCTACAATGAGCAGTTCTTC.

CDR3 in amino acids: CASSQDRREVYEQYF. CDR3 DNA: TGCGCCAGCAGCCAAGATAGGAGGGAGGTCTACGAGCAGTACTTC. The chain employs TRBV4-1 and TRBJ2-7; D possibly corresponds to TRBD2 (6 bases). Deletions cut 0 bases from V and 3 bases from J, with 12 bases between. Germline V lookup: CDR1 MGHRA, CDR2 YSYEKL. This CDR3 region has 15 residues.

This clone was recorded only once. CDR3 DNA: TGTGCCAGCAGTGGACTAACAGGGATCTACGAGCAGTACTTC. Its protein is CASSGLTGIYEQYF. The chain is built from TRBV2 and TRBJ2-7; perhaps TRBD1 as D (6 bases). Germline V CDR1 and CDR2: SNHLY, FYNNEI. CDR3 length: 14 amino acids. With 4 bases removed from V and 3 bases from J, the gap between germline ends came to 13 bases. The variable domain in full, with the rest retrieved from reference TRBV2 and TRBJ2-7, is EPEVTQTPSHQVTQMGQEVILRCVPISNHLYFYWYRQILGQKVEFLVSFYNNEISEKSEIFDDQFSVERPDGSNFTLKIRSTKLEDSAMYFCASSGLTGIYEQYFGPGTRLTVT.

This clone is a singleton in its sample. The chain links TRBV11-1 to TRBJ2-7; D remains unclear. V lost 5 bases, J lost 4 bases, and 21 bases lay in between. The V gene's germline CDR1 is SGHAT and CDR2 FQDESV (reference sequence). The CDR3 has 16 amino acids. CDR3 bases: TGTGCCAGCAGCCCCGAGGCTCTGGGTTCGATTTACGAGCAGTACTTC. Its translation: CASSPEALGSIYEQYF.

A few counts support this clone. V and J are TRBV19 and TRBJ2-1, with 8 nucleotides matching TRBD2. The length of the CDR3 is 15 residues. The V and J ends lost 6 bases and 3 bases, in that order; junction bases with no gene match: 7. In germline, CDR1 is LNHDA, CDR2 SQIVND (reference sequence). CDR3 protein: CASSLGTRGYNEQFF. CDR3 nucleotide sequence: TGTGCCAGTAGCCTCGGGACTAGGGGCTACAATGAGCAGTTCTTC.

This clone was recorded once. The genes are TRBV7-9 and TRBJ2-4; 14 positions match TRBD2. Germline V gives CDR1 SEHNR, CDR2 FQNEAQ (reference sequence). The V segment lost 4 bases and the J segment 3 bases; nucleotides outside the gene matches: 8. This CDR3 comprises 18 residues. The CDR3 DNA is TGTGCCAGCAGCTCTCGGACTAGCGGGGGGAGGGACAAAAACATTCAGTACTTC. As protein: CASSSRTSGGRDKNIQYF.

This rearrangement joins TRBV19 to TRBJ1-1; D not certain. CDR1 is LNHDA and CDR2 is SQIVND in the germline V gene (reference sequence). V lost 3 bases and J 6 bases, leaving 8 bases between the germline ends. This CDR3 is built from 12 residues. The CDR3 here is CASSIGNAEAFF. The CDR3 region has the DNA TGTGCCAGTAGTATCGGAAACGCTGAAGCTTTCTTT.

The chain links TRBV5-4 to TRBJ1-1; 10 bases agree with TRBD1. V shed 2 bases, J shed 5 bases, and the junction held 12 bases outside the gene matches. Germline-derived CDR1 and CDR2 are SGHNT and YYREEE (reference sequence). The CDR3 runs 17 residues. CDR3 residues: CASSFGTGAPVGTEAFF. The CDR3 DNA is TGTGCCAGCAGCTTCGGGACAGGGGCCCCTGTTGGAACTGAAGCTTTCTTT. Looking up the rest from reference TRBV5-4 and TRBJ1-1 gives the full variable domain: ETGVTQSPTHLIKTRGQQVTLRCSSQSGHNTVSWYQQALGQGPQFIFQYYREEENGRGNFPPRFSGLQFPNYSSELNVNALELDDSALYLCASSFGTGAPVGTEAFFGQGTRLTVV.